This is a list of T cell receptor beta chains from one sample in a study of cytomegalovirus exposure and HLA in healthy donors. Only in-frame clones appear in the TCRdb table, and some are missing; sequencing was by immunoSEQ multiplex PCR. This table holds around 120,000 clones, around 72% found once. The specimen was PBMCs. These receptors were obtained from a woman in her thirties or forties in good health and CMV-seronegative. Each CDR3 is given with its conserved first and last residue. D genes are given only for firm matches. Where a row states a size, it is once, few, many or the class of an expanded clone; other rows omit it.

v_call,clone_size,j_call,d_call,cdr3_aa,cdr3_nt
TRBV19,NA,TRBJ1-2,TRBD1,CAAKTGTYGYTF,TGTGCCGCAAAGACAGGGACCTATGGCTACACCTTC
TRBV7-6,once,TRBJ2-3,NA,CASSSSGTRGTDTQYF,TGTGCCAGCAGCTCCTCCGGGACGCGGGGTACAGATACGCAGTATTTT
TRBV28,NA,TRBJ1-2,NA,CASSSISRGGYGYTF,TGTGCCAGCAGTTCCATCTCAAGGGGGGGCTATGGCTACACCTTC
TRBV7-2,NA,TRBJ1-2,TRBD1,CASSPSTGNYGYTF,TGTGCCAGCAGCCCCTCGACAGGGAACTATGGCTACACCTTC
TRBV28,NA,TRBJ2-5,TRBD2,CASSFTSGAAQYF,TGTGCCAGCAGTTTCACTAGCGGGGCGGCCCAGTACTTC
TRBV14,NA,TRBJ1-2,NA,CASSQLGPYGYTF,TGTGCCAGCAGCCAACTGGGGCCCTATGGCTACACCTTC
TRBV6-1,NA,TRBJ1-2,NA,CASSETYASGDYGYTF,TGTGCCAGCAGTGAAACCTACGCCTCAGGGGACTATGGCTACACCTTC
TRBV7-2,NA,TRBJ2-3,TRBD2,CASSLQLAGTDTQYF,TGTGCCAGCAGCTTACAACTAGCGGGCACAGATACGCAGTATTTT
TRBV6-5,NA,TRBJ1-5,NA,CASPTGQPQHF,TGTGCCAGCCCGACAGGTCAGCCCCAGCATTTT
TRBV14,NA,TRBJ2-3,NA,CASSPGQPGDTQYF,TGTGCCAGCAGCCCGGGACAACCTGGTGATACGCAGTATTTT
TRBV7-3,NA,TRBJ1-1,NA,CASRETGFNTEAFF,TGTGCCAGCAGAGAAACAGGGTTCAACACTGAAGCTTTCTTT
TRBV7-3,few,TRBJ2-7,TRBD2,CASSPIAGPKYEQYF,TGTGCCAGCAGCCCCATAGCGGGGCCGAAATACGAGCAGTACTTC
TRBV7-9,few,TRBJ1-1,NA,CASSLPRGNTEAFF,TGTGCCAGCAGCTTACCCAGAGGTAACACTGAAGCTTTCTTT
TRBV5-5,NA,TRBJ1-2,NA,CASSRLQGSGYTF,TGTGCCAGCAGCCGACTACAGGGATCTGGCTACACCTTC
TRBV5-8,few,TRBJ1-6,TRBD1,CASSLETGRSPLHF,TGTGCCAGCAGCTTAGAGACAGGGCGCTCACCCCTCCACTTT
TRBV10-3,few,TRBJ1-1,NA,CAISESGGANTEAFF,TGTGCCATCAGTGAGTCTGGGGGGGCGAACACTGAAGCTTTCTTT
TRBV11-2,few,TRBJ2-2,TRBD1,CASSTRTGSLTGELFF,TGTGCCAGCAGCACCAGGACAGGGAGTTTGACCGGGGAGCTGTTTTTT
TRBV6-6,few,TRBJ2-7,TRBD1,CASSYHGTGGEQYF,TGTGCCAGCAGTTACCACGGGACAGGCGGAGAGCAGTACTTC
TRBV2,NA,TRBJ2-6,TRBD2,CASTKRGDSGANGLTF,TGTGCCAGCACCAAGCGGGGAGACTCTGGGGCCAACGGCCTGACTTTC
TRBV7-9,NA,TRBJ1-1,NA,CASSLDREGTEAFF,TGTGCCAGCAGCTTAGACAGGGAGGGAACTGAAGCTTTCTTT
TRBV29-1,NA,TRBJ1-5,NA,CSVAGFGQPQHF,TGCAGCGTTGCGGGGTTCGGGCAGCCCCAGCATTTT
TRBV11-3,few,TRBJ2-7,TRBD2,CASSPGTSGSYEQYF,TGTGCCAGCAGCCCCGGGACTAGCGGCTCCTACGAGCAGTACTTC
TRBV28,few,TRBJ1-1,TRBD1,CASSSRDRGPEAFF,TGTGCCAGCAGTTCCCGGGACAGGGGACCTGAAGCTTTCTTT
TRBV5-1,NA,TRBJ1-6,TRBD1,CASSLKGRGRNSPLHF,TGCGCCAGCAGCTTGAAGGGCAGGGGGCGGAATTCACCCCTCCACTTT
TRBV19,NA,TRBJ2-3,NA,CASSIGGVLTDTQYF,TGTGCCAGTAGTATTGGCGGGGTCCTCACAGATACGCAGTATTTT
TRBV18,NA,TRBJ1-1,NA,CASSLNGGTEAFF,TGTGCCAGCTCACTCAACGGGGGCACTGAAGCTTTCTTT
TRBV29-1,once,TRBJ2-7,NA,CSVLASDSYEQYF,TGCAGCGTTTTGGCTAGCGACTCCTACGAGCAGTACTTC
TRBV6-5,NA,TRBJ2-5,NA,CASSRLSEQETQYF,TGTGCCAGCAGCCGTCTTAGCGAACAAGAGACCCAGTACTTC
TRBV2,NA,TRBJ2-3,TRBD2,CASSEVRTSGAHSTDTQYF,TGTGCCAGCAGTGAAGTCCGGACTAGCGGGGCGCATAGCACAGATACGCAGTATTTT
TRBV11-1,NA,TRBJ2-6,NA,CARPYSGANGLTF,TGTGCCCGTCCCTACTCTGGGGCCAACGGCCTGACTTTC
TRBV28,few,TRBJ2-2,TRBD2,CASSPTLPGLENTGELFF,TGTGCCAGCAGTCCAACCCTACCGGGACTAGAAAACACCGGGGAGCTGTTTTTT
TRBV6-5,once,TRBJ2-5,NA,CASSQTRDQETQYF,TGTGCCAGCAGCCAGACTAGGGATCAAGAGACCCAGTACTTC
TRBV5-6,NA,TRBJ2-1,NA,CASSLASGRNEQFF,TGTGCCAGCAGCTTGGCCAGCGGGCGAAATGAGCAGTTCTTC
TRBV6-1,few,TRBJ1-1,NA,CASSVWGGGGTEAFF,TGTGCCAGCAGTGTCTGGGGGGGTGGGGGCACTGAAGCTTTCTTT
TRBV29-1,once,TRBJ2-3,NA,CSVVAGVATDTQYF,TGCAGCGTTGTAGCAGGGGTAGCGACAGATACGCAGTATTTT
TRBV28,NA,TRBJ2-7,TRBD1,CASSRLTGAVYEQYF,TGTGCCAGCAGCCGACTGACAGGGGCGGTCTACGAGCAGTACTTC
TRBV27,NA,TRBJ1-2,NA,CASSQGFSYTF,TGTGCCAGCAGTCAGGGGTTTAGCTACACCTTC